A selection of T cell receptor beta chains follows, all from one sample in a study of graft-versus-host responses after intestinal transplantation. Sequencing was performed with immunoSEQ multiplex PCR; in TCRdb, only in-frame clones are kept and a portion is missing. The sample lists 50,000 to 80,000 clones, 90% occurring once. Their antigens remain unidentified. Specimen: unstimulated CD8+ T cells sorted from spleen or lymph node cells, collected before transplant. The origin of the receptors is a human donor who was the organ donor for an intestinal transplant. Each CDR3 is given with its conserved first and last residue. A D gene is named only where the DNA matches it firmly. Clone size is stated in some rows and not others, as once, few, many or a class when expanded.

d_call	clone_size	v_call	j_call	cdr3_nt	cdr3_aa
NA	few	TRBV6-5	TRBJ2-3	TGTGCCAGTTCAATGGAGCCGATTAGCACAGATACGCAGTATTTT	CASSMEPISTDTQYF
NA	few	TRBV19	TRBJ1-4	TGTGCCAGTAGTAGGGGCTTACGTGGTGAAAAACTGTTTTTT	CASSRGLRGEKLFF
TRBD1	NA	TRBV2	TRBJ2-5	TGTGCCAGCAGTCGGACAGCCTATGGACAGGGTGGAGAGACCCAGTACTTC	CASSRTAYGQGGETQYF
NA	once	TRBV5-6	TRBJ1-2	TGTGCCAGCAGCTTGACCCCGAGTAACTATGGCTACACCTTC	CASSLTPSNYGYTF
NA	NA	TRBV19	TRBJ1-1	TGTGCCAGTAGTGCACAGGGTCACACTGAAGCTTTCTTT	CASSAQGHTEAFF
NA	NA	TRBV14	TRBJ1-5	TGTGCCAGCAGCCAAGAATTCGAGGACAGAAGCAATCAGCCCCAGCATTTT	CASSQEFEDRSNQPQHF
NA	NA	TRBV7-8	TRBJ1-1	TGTGCCAGCAGCTTAGAAAGCCAGGGGAACACTGAAGCTTTCTTT	CASSLESQGNTEAFF
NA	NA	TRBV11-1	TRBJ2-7	TGTGCCAGCAGCTTAGGGACAGCCTACGAGCAGTACTTC	CASSLGTAYEQYF
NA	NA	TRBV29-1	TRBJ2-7	TGCAGCGTTCGGGCGGGATCCTACGAGCAGTACTTC	CSVRAGSYEQYF
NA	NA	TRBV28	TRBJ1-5	TGTGCCAGCAGCCGGCAGGGAGGGAGGCAGCCCCAGCATTTT	CASSRQGGRQPQHF
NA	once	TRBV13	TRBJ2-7	TGTGCCAGCAGCTCGCGGGGACAGACAGTGGCACAGCAGTACTTC	CASSSRGQTVAQQYF
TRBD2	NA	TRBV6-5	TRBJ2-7	TGTGCCAGCAGTTACTCGGCGGGAGCCTACGAGCAGTACTTC	CASSYSAGAYEQYF
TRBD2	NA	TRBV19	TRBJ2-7	TGTGCCAGTAGCTATGAGACTAGCGGGATCTACGAGCAGTACTTC	CASSYETSGIYEQYF
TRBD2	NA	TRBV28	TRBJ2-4	TGTGCCAGCAGTTTACGGGGGGGCCAAAACATTCAGTACTTC	CASSLRGGQNIQYF
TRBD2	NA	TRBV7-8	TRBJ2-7	TGTGCCAGCAGCCAAAGGGCGGCTAGCGGCTACCAGGTTGGCGAGCAGTACTTC	CASSQRAASGYQVGEQYF
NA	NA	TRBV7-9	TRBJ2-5	TGTGCCAGCAGCGGAGGGGTGCGTGGGGAGACCCAGTACTTC	CASSGGVRGETQYF
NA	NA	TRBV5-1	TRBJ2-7	TGCGCCAGCAGAGGGGGCTCCTACGAGCAGTACTTC	CASRGGSYEQYF
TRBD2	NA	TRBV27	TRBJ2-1	TGTGCCAGCAGTTACCAAACTAGCGGTGTCGGAGATGAGCAGTTCTTC	CASSYQTSGVGDEQFF
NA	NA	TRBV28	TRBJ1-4	TGTGCCAGCAGTTTCGATGAAAAACTGTTTTTT	CASSFDEKLFF
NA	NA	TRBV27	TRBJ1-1	TGTGCCAGCAGCACCTCAGGGAAAGCTTTCTTT	CASSTSGKAFF
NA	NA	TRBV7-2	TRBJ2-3	TGTGCCAGCAGTTATGGGGGGACAGATACGCAGTATTTT	CASSYGGTDTQYF
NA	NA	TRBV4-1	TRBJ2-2	TGCGCCAGCGGGCATTCGAACACCGGGGAGCTGTTTTTT	CASGHSNTGELFF
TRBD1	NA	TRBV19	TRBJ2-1	TGTGCCAGTAGTCTAGGGGACAGGAGCTCCTACAATGAGCAGTTCTTC	CASSLGDRSSYNEQFF
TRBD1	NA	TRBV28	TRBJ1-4	TGTGCCAGCAGTTTAGTACAGGGGACTAATGAAAAACTGTTTTTT	CASSLVQGTNEKLFF
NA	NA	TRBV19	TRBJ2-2	TGTGCCAGTAGTATAGAGTCAGGGCGTACAGATACGAACACCGGGGAGCTGTTTTTT	CASSIESGRTDTNTGELFF
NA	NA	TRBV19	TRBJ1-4	TGTGCCAGTAGGAACAGGGATGAAAATGAAAAACTGTTTTTT	CASRNRDENEKLFF
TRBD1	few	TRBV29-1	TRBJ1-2	TGCAGCGTAGCGACAGGGGGCAAAGGCTACACCTTC	CSVATGGKGYTF
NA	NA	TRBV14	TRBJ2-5	TGTGCCAGCAGCTCCTTGGGGCCCCGGGGGGAGACCCAGTACTTC	CASSSLGPRGETQYF
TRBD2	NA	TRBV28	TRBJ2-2	TGTGCCAGCAGTCTGGGACTAGCGGGATCGAACACCGGGGAGCTGTTTTTT	CASSLGLAGSNTGELFF
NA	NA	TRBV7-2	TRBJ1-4	TGTGCCAGCAGCTTAGCTGATACCGGACAAGTTAATGAAAAACTGTTTTTT	CASSLADTGQVNEKLFF
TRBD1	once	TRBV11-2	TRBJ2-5	TGTGCCAGCAGCTTAAGAGACAGGGGGCTTTGGGAGACCCAGTACTTC	CASSLRDRGLWETQYF
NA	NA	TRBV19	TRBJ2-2	TGTGCCAGTAGTATAGATTGGGCAACCGGGGAGCTGTTTTTT	CASSIDWATGELFF
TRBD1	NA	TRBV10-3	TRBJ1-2	TGTGCCAGCCGAGCACCCGGGACAGGCGTAATCACCTATGGCTACACCTTC	CASRAPGTGVITYGYTF
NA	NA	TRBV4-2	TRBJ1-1	TGTGCCAGCAGCCAAGAAGGAGCAAATATGAACACTGAAGCTTTCTTT	CASSQEGANMNTEAFF
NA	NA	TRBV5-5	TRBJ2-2	TGTGCCAGCAGCTTTCCTGAGGGCCTAAACACCGGGGAGCTGTTTTTT	CASSFPEGLNTGELFF
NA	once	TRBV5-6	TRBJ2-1	TGTGCCAGCAGCTTGAACAGATGGCTTTCGTTCTTC	CASSLNRWLSFF
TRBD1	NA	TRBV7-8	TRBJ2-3	TGTGCCAGCAGCCCCTATCCCGGGACAGGGACGGAGAATACGCAGTATTTT	CASSPYPGTGTENTQYF
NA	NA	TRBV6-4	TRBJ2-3	TGTGCCAGCAGTGGTAAGGACAGTGGGCCAGATACGCAGTATTTT	CASSGKDSGPDTQYF
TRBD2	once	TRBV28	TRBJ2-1	TGTGCCAGCACCTCGGTTGGGCGGGAGGGAAAGGCTTACAATGAGCAGTTCTTC	CASTSVGREGKAYNEQFF
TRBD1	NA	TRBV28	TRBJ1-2	TGTGCCAGCAGTTCCACAGCCCCGACAGGGTCCTATGGCTACACCTTC	CASSSTAPTGSYGYTF
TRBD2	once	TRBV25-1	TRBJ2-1	TGTGCCAGCAGCCTTCCCAGACTAGCGGGGGGGGATGAGCAGTTCTTC	CASSLPRLAGGDEQFF
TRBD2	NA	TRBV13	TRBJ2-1	TGTGCCAGCAGTCAAGGACTAGCGGGCCTCAATGAGCAGTTCTTC	CASSQGLAGLNEQFF
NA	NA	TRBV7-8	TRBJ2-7	TGTGCCAGCAGCTTAACCCATTTAGGGGCGCAGTACTTC	CASSLTHLGAQYF
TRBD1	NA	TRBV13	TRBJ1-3	TGTGCCAGCAGCTTCCTGGGACAGGATGGAAACACCATATATTTT	CASSFLGQDGNTIYF